The 32 T cell receptor beta chains listed next were all sequenced from one sample in a study of blood T cell repertoires in COVID-19 (dated by TCRdb to 2018 to 2020). The library was made by the immunoSEQ multiplex PCR assay. TCRdb mirrors the immuneACCESS table, restricted to in-frame sequences. Some clones are absent from its copies; in checked studies, under half trace to an unresolved V gene, and the reason for the others is unknown. Counted in this sample were some 76,000 clones; 80% to 90% of them appeared once. Approximately 10% of the sample lies in the top ten. Sequencing used peripheral blood. The receptors stem from a young woman with acute or convalescent COVID-19.

The CDR3 protein is CASRRNTNTGELFF. CDR3 in DNA: TGTGCCAGTAGGAGGAATACGAACACCGGGGAGCTGTTTTTT. The chain joins TRBV19 to TRBJ2-2, with D unresolved. Germline V lookup: CDR1 LNHDA, CDR2 SQIVND (reference sequence). There are 14 residues in the CDR3. V was pared by 6 bases and J by 0 bases, with 8 bases between.

The chain uses TRBV6-5 and TRBJ2-7; TRBD2 matches at 7 bases. After removal of 2 bases from V and 1 base from J, the junction contained 2 bases not matched to a gene. The CDR3 consists of 14 residues. Looked up from germline, CDR1 is MNHEY and CDR2 is SVGAGI. In DNA form, the CDR3 reads TGTGCCAGCAGTTACCGGGGAGGGTCCTACGAGCAGTACTTC. Amino acid sequence: CASSYRGGSYEQYF.

This sequence joins TRBV27 and TRBJ2-7; no clear D. Germline assignment: CDR1 MNHEY and CDR2 SMNVEV (reference sequence). The CDR3 is made up of 14 amino acids. The ends were cut back, 3 bases at V and 2 bases at J, with 11 bases in the middle. The CDR3 DNA reads as TGTGCCAGCAGTTTTGGGCCACGGACCTACGAGCAGTACTTC. Its protein is CASSFGPRTYEQYF.

The V gene is TRBV5-1, the J gene TRBJ2-5; 9 bases are a match to TRBD2. Germline V gene sequence: CDR1 SGHRS, CDR2 YFSETQ. This CDR3 contains 17 residues. Trimming removed 2 bases from V and 2 bases from J; junction bases left unmatched: 10. CDR3 nucleotides: TGCGCCAGCAGCTTCTCCCCCCCTAGCGGGGCACAAGAGACCCAGTACTTC. This sequence encodes CASSFSPPSGAQETQYF.

The chain carries TRBV9 and TRBJ2-7, with 8 positions matching TRBD2. In germline, CDR1 is SGDLS, CDR2 YYNGEE. The J segment lost 4 bases and the V segment lost 4 bases, leaving 10 bases of the junction unmatched. The CDR3 is 15 amino acids. CDR3 in DNA: TGTGCCAGCAGCCCTTCAGGGACTAGTGTGTACGAGCAGTACTTC. It translates to CASSPSGTSVYEQYF.

In the case of this clone: The identical CDR3 is also encoded by other nucleotide sequences in the sample. The V call is TRBV9, the J call TRBJ2-3; 9 positions match TRBD2. The CDR3 extends over 18 amino acids. V gave up 0 bases and J gave up 2 bases; unmatched junction bases: 10. CDR1 and CDR2 (germline): SGDLS, YYNGEE. CDR3 residues: CASSVGLAGVGPTDTQYF. CDR3 sequence (DNA): TGTGCCAGCAGCGTAGGGTTAGCGGGAGTGGGGCCCACAGATACGCAGTATTTT.

The chain combines TRBV5-1 with TRBJ2-6; weak D call: TRBD1 (6 bases). Germline CDR1 reads SGHRS; CDR2 reads YFSETQ. The CDR3 spans 18 residues. V lost 6 bases, J lost 1 base, and 20 bases lay in between. The CDR3 loop reads CASNLGGGLTSGANVLTF. In DNA, the CDR3 is TGCGCCAGCAACTTAGGGGGTGGTTTGACATCTGGGGCCAACGTCCTGACTTTC.

The gene calls are TRBV19 and TRBJ1-2; 7 bases agree with TRBD1. The germline gives CDR1 LNHDA, CDR2 SQIVND (reference sequence). After removal of 3 bases from V and 5 bases from J, the junction contained 6 bases not matched to a gene. CDR3 size: 14 residues. The CDR3 sequence is CASSIGQERYGYTF. CDR3 coding DNA: TGTGCCAGTAGTATTGGACAGGAACGATATGGCTACACCTTC.

V gene TRBV2 combines with J gene TRBJ2-1, with D hard to call. CDR1 and CDR2 (germline): SNHLY, FYNNEI. The CDR3 has 14 residues. The V and J ends lost 8 bases and 3 bases respectively, with 14 bases between them. CDR3 in amino acids: CASLPTDFYNEQFF. The CDR3 nucleotides are TGTGCCAGCCTCCCGACTGACTTCTACAATGAGCAGTTCTTC.

V is TRBV28 and J is TRBJ1-2; perhaps TRBD1 as D (5 bases). The V gene's germline CDR1 is MDHEN and CDR2 SYDVKM. Trimming removed 3 bases from V and 6 bases from J, with 8 bases in between. The CDR3 is 12 amino acids. The chain's CDR3 is CASSLYRNGYTF. CDR3 in DNA: TGTGCCAGCAGTTTGTACAGGAATGGCTACACCTTC.

The chain recombines TRBV9 with TRBJ2-3; 11 bases agree with TRBD2. Trimming took 2 bases from V and 9 from J; bases not matched to a gene: 5. The CDR3 contains 14 residues. Germline CDR1 and CDR2: SGDLS and YYNGEE. The CDR3 coding sequence is TGTGCCAGCAGCGTTGATCGGACTAGCGGGACGCAGTATTTT. This translates into CASSVDRTSGTQYF.

This chain connects TRBV5-6 to TRBJ2-7; D gene ambiguous. Trimming left V 4 bases short and J 0 bases short, with 5 bases between. The CDR3 is 12 amino acids. Germline V gene sequence: CDR1 SGHDT, CDR2 YYEEEE. Here the CDR3 DNA reads TGTGCCAGCAGCCTGTACTCCTACGAGCAGTACTTC. Translated, it gives CASSLYSYEQYF. Supplemented by reference TRBV5-6 and TRBJ2-7, the full variable domain reads DAGVTQSPTHLIKTRGQQVTLRCSPKSGHDTVSWYQQALGQGPQFIFQYYEEEERQRGNFPDRFSGHQFPNYSSELNVNALLLGDSALYLCASSLYSYEQYFGPGTRLTVT.

This sequence joins TRBV5-1 and TRBJ1-2; 8 bases agree with TRBD1. Germline V CDR1 and CDR2: SGHRS, YFSETQ. This CDR3 is 13 amino acids long. V was clipped by 10 bases and J by 6 bases; unmatched bases: 11. DNA for the CDR3: TGCGCCGCAGGGGGCCACGGACTAGATGGCTACACCTTC. The encoded protein is CAAGGHGLDGYTF.

The chain joins TRBV28 to TRBJ2-3; TRBD1 is a possible D gene (6 bases). The CDR3 is made up of 15 amino acids. CDR1 and CDR2 from the germline V gene are MDHEN and SYDVKM. V lost 4 bases to trimming and J lost 4 bases, with 15 bases between them. As DNA, the CDR3 is TGTGCCAGCAGTTCCCTTCGGACAGTCGCAGATACGCAGTATTTT. Its protein product is CASSSLRTVADTQYF.

The chain couples TRBV9 to TRBJ1-3, with D uncertain. Between the trimmed V and J ends, which lost 1 base and 2 bases, there was a span of 4 bases. CDR1 is SGDLS and CDR2 is YYNGEE in the germline V gene. CDR3 length: 13 residues. The CDR3 DNA reads TGTGCCAGCAGCGTATCTACTGGAAACACCATATATTTT. Translating it yields CASSVSTGNTIYF. Full variable domain (missing parts from reference TRBV9 and TRBJ1-3): DSGVTQTPKHLITATGQRVTLRCSPRSGDLSVYWYQQSLDQGLQFLIQYYNGEERAKGNILERFSAQQFPDLHSELNLSSLELGDSALYFCASSVSTGNTIYFGEGSWLTVV.

The V call is TRBV19, the J call TRBJ1-5, with D perhaps TRBD1 (5 bases). The CDR3 has 13 amino acids. V lost 1 base and J 6 bases, leaving 7 bases between the germline ends. CDR1 is LNHDA, CDR2 SQIVND, per germline (reference sequence). This CDR3 reads CASSIGGPQPQHF. The CDR3 DNA reads TGTGCCAGTAGTATAGGGGGCCCTCAGCCCCAGCATTTT.

The V and J genes are TRBV5-6 and TRBJ1-1; D is ambiguous. The CDR3 is made up of 14 amino acids. Germline CDR1 SGHDT, CDR2 YYEEEE. Between the trimmed V and J ends, which lost 0 bases and 6 bases, there was a span of 12 bases. CDR3 nucleotides: TGTGCCAGCAGCTTGGTGGCGGGTGACGCTGAAGCTTTCTTT. It encodes CASSLVAGDAEAFF.

The gene calls are TRBV6-1 and TRBJ2-5, with no clear D. The end of the DNA is better explained by TRBJ2-7, so the J call may be wrong. This CDR3 is built from 14 residues. Germline loops: CDR1 MNHNS, CDR2 SASEGT. The CDR3 DNA follows: TGTGCCAGCAGTGAACTTGGCGGAACCTACGAGCAGTACTTC. Its protein product is CASSELGGTYEQYF.

V usage is TRBV19 and J usage is TRBJ1-2; weak D call: TRBD1 (6 bases). Per the germline V gene, CDR1 is LNHDA and CDR2 is SQIVND (reference sequence). CDR3 length: 15 amino acids. Trimming took off 6 bases at V and 2 bases at J, with 16 bases between the two ends. The CDR3 sequence: CASRKTGHLNYGYTF. In DNA form, the CDR3 reads TGTGCCAGTAGAAAAACGGGACATCTAAACTATGGCTACACCTTC.

V usage is TRBV6-6 and J usage is TRBJ2-3; D possibly corresponds to TRBD2 (5 bases). The CDR3 runs to 16 residues. Trimming removed 4 bases from V and 5 bases from J, with 19 bases in between. Germline V gene sequence: CDR1 MNHNY, CDR2 SVGAGI (reference sequence). CDR3 DNA sequence: TGTGCCAGCAGTTCCTCAGGATCGGGGAGACGAGATACGCAGTATTTT. Translation gives CASSSSGSGRRDTQYF.

This clone appeared once. The chain has TRBV28 and TRBJ1-1, with 7 bases aligning to TRBD1. In germline, CDR1 is MDHEN, CDR2 SYDVKM. The CDR3 consists of 13 residues. J gave up 6 bases and V 6 bases, and 7 bases lay outside the gene matches. This chain's CDR3 is CASRLTGRPEAFF. The CDR3 coding sequence is TGTGCCAGCAGGCTGACAGGGCGCCCTGAAGCTTTCTTT.

The chain joins TRBV27 to TRBJ1-6; no clear D gene. The CDR3 loop spans 16 amino acids. The germline gives CDR1 MNHEY, CDR2 SMNVEV (reference sequence). Trimming removed 3 bases from V and 0 bases from J, with 9 bases in between. CDR3 sequence (DNA): TGTGCCAGCAGTTTCTATCGGAGCTCCTATAATTCACCCCTCCACTTT. It translates to CASSFYRSSYNSPLHF.

The sample holds one count of this clone. The J gene is TRBJ1-6, the V gene TRBV5-1, with 7 bases matching TRBD1. V shed 7 bases, J shed 6 bases, and the junction held 7 bases outside the gene matches. Germline assignment: CDR1 SGHRS and CDR2 YFSETQ. This CDR3 is 14 amino acids long. DNA for the CDR3: TGCGCCAGCCAAACAGGGGATTCTAATTCACCCCTCCACTTT. It translates to CASQTGDSNSPLHF.

This clone was seen only once. The rearrangement uses TRBV12-5 and TRBJ1-1; D possibly corresponds to TRBD1 (5 bases). V dropped 6 bases and J dropped 11 bases, with 19 bases sitting between them. The CDR3 extends over 13 amino acids. The germline V gene has CDR1 LGHNT and CDR2 FRNRAP. The DNA for the CDR3 is TGTGCTAGTGGCCGCGACCGGGGGGGGATTGCTTTCTTT. Its protein is CASGRDRGGIAFF. Drawing the rest from reference TRBV12-5 and TRBJ1-1, the complete variable domain is DARVTQTPRHKVTEMGQEVTMRCQPILGHNTVFWYRQTMMQGLELLAYFRNRAPLDDSGMPKDRFSAEMPDATLATLKIQPSEPRDSAVYFCASGRDRGGIAFFGQGTRLTVV.

The gene calls are TRBV30 and TRBJ1-1, with unresolved D. Germline-derived CDR1 and CDR2 are GTSNPN and SVGIG (reference sequence). The V end lost 2 bases, the J end lost 1 base, and 8 bases lay between the germline ends. The CDR3 loop spans 13 amino acids. The CDR3 reads CAWSYGENTEAFF. The CDR3, as DNA: TGTGCCTGGAGTTATGGAGAGAACACTGAAGCTTTCTTT.

The chain carries TRBV5-6 and TRBJ1-3; 7 bases agree with TRBD1. Trimming cost V 3 bases and J 4 bases; bases outside gene matches: 4. Looked up from germline, CDR1 is SGHDT and CDR2 is YYEEEE. The CDR3 covers 14 residues. CDR3: CASSSPDRGNTIYF. In DNA, the CDR3 is TGTGCCAGCAGCTCCCCGGACAGGGGAAACACCATATATTTT.

The chain employs TRBV6-5 and TRBJ2-5, with TRBD2 matching over 11 bases. V trimming: 11 bases; J trimming: 5 bases; junction bases outside the gene matches: 10. This CDR3 spans 14 amino acids. The germline V gene has CDR1 MNHEY and CDR2 SVGAGI. The CDR3 DNA is TGTGCCGCACGGACTAGCGGGCGGGGGGAGACCCAGTACTTC. Amino acid sequence: CAARTSGRGETQYF.

The chain couples TRBV7-8 to TRBJ2-5; TRBD2 aligns across 11 bases. The length of the CDR3 is 17 residues. V was pared by 1 base and J by 5 bases, with 9 bases of the junction left unmatched. Germline-derived CDR1 and CDR2 are SGHVS and FQNEAQ. The CDR3 DNA sequence: TGTGCCAGCAGCTTAGAGGGTAGCGGGGGGGCATCTGAGACCCAGTACTTC. This codes for CASSLEGSGGASETQYF.

Comment on this clone: At the DNA level, this CDR3 is encoded by other sequences in the same sample as well. The CDR3 region is CASSPSTGGRGNEQFF. The DNA for the CDR3 is TGTGCCAGCAGCCCATCGACAGGGGGCCGGGGCAATGAGCAGTTCTTC. The V and J genes are TRBV7-9 and TRBJ2-1; 10 bases agree with TRBD1. This CDR3 comprises 16 residues. Trimming cost V 5 bases and J 6 bases; bases outside gene matches: 10. The V gene's germline CDR1 is SEHNR and CDR2 FQNEAQ (reference sequence).

The V gene is TRBV19, the J gene TRBJ1-6; 7 bases line up with TRBD1. CDR3 length: 13 amino acids. Germline V CDR1 and CDR2: LNHDA, SQIVND (reference sequence). The junction had 6 bases not matched to a gene; V was cut back by 9 bases and J by 7 bases. The CDR3 here is CASNRGTNSPLHF. The CDR3 nucleotides read TGTGCCAGCAACAGGGGAACGAATTCACCCCTCCACTTT.

This chain uses TRBV12-3 or TRBV12-4 with TRBJ1-1; no definite D call. The CDR3 totals 13 residues. The V end lost 5 bases, the J end lost 5 bases, and 12 bases lay between the germline ends. The CDR3 reads CASSPVVRTEAFF. The CDR3 DNA is TGTGCCAGCAGTCCCGTAGTGAGGACTGAAGCTTTCTTT.

Note on this clone: A junction boundary mismatches the germline segment, possibly from a read error. V usage is TRBV7-9 and J usage is TRBJ1-1; 7 bases map to TRBD1. The CDR3 is 12 residues long. Germline loops: CDR1 SEHNR, CDR2 FQNEAQ (reference sequence). CDR3 nucleotides: TGTGCCAGCAGCCGCGAAGACAGGGTGGAGGAATTT. As protein: CASSREDRVEEF.